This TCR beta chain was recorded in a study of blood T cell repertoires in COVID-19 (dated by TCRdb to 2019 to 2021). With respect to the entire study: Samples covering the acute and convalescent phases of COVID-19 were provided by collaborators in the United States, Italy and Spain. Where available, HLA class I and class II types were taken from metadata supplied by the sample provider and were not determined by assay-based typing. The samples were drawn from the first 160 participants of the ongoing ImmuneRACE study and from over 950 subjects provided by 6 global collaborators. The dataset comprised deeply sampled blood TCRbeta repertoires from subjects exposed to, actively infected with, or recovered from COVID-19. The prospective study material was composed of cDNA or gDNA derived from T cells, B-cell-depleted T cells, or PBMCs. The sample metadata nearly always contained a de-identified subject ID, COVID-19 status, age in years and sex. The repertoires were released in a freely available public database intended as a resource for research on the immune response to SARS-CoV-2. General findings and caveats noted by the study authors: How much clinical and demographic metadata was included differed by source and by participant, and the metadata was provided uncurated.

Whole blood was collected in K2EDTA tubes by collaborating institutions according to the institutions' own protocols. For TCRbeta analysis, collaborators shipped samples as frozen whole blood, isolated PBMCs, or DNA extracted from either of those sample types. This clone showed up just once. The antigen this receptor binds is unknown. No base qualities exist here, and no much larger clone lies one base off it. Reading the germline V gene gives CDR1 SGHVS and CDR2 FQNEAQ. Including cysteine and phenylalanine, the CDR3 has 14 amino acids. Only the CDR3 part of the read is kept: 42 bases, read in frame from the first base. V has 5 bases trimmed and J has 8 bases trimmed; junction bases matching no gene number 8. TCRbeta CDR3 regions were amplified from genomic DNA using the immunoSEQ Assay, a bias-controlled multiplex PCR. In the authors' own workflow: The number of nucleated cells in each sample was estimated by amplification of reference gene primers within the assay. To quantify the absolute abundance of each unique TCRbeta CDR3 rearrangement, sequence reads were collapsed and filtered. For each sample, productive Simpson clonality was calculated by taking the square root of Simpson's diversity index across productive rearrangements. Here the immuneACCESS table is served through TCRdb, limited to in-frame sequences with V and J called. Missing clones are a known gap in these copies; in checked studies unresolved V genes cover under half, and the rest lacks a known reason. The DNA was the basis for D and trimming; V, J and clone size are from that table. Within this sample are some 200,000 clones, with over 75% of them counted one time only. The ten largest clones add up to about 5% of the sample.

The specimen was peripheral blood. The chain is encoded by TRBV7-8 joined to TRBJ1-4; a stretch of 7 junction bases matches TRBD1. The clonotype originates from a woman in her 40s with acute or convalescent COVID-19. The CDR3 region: CASSTLQQGEKLFF. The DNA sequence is TGTGCCAGCAGCACCCTTCAACAGGGGGAAAAACTGTTTTTT. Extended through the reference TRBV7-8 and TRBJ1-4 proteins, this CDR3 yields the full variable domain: GAGVSQSPRYKVAKRGQDVALRCDPISGHVSLFWYQQALGQGPEFLTYFQNEAQLDKSGLPSDRFFAERPEGSVSTLKIQRTQQEDSAVYLCASSTLQQGEKLFFGSGTQLSVL.